The clone carrying this T cell receptor beta chain is labeled medium-sized (0.01 to 0.1%). Germline-derived CDR1 and CDR2 are SGHVS and FNYEAQ. The CDR3 runs 14 residues. The V end was cut by 2 bases, the J end by 4 bases, with 6 bases between. The TCR library protocol was used to attach unique molecular identifiers. These identifiers were attached to individual cDNA molecules. Using its own MiXCR run on the 5' RACE reads, TCRdb lists one record per CDR3 protein. The data show approximately 20,000 distinct CDR3 sequences, with 4.2% seen just once and 5.5% to 8.5% held by the top ten. The data were obtained in a study of early T cells in non-severe SARS-CoV-2 infection.

The source material was whole blood. This sequence was found in an adult who was a healthcare worker with PCR-confirmed SARS-CoV-2 infection or an uninfected control (not recorded which). The chain couples TRBV7-6 to TRBJ2-6; D uncertain. CDR3 loop: CASSLSDGANVLTF. The CDR3 DNA follows: TGTGCCAGCAGCTTATCGGACGGGGCCAACGTCCTGACTTTC.